The entry that follows covers one T cell receptor beta chain sequence. The data stem from a study of cytomegalovirus exposure and HLA in healthy donors. The CDR3 sequence is 14 residues long. V was clipped by 1 base and J by 0 bases, with 6 bases between them. Germline CDR1 is KGHSH and CDR2 is LQKENI. Both 60 Vbeta primers and 13 Jbeta primers went into the PCR. The method was immunoSEQ multiplex PCR; TCRdb's version includes in-frame clones alone and lacks a portion of them. The repertoire holds under 300,000 clones, approximately 82% seen once, with about 7.5% in the top ten. Input material: PBMCs. The rearrangement links TRBV18 to TRBJ1-1, with D uncertain. The TCR sequence derives from a woman aged 55-70 years in good health and CMV-seropositive. CDR3 loop: CASSPRAMNTEAFF. The DNA of the CDR3 is TGTGCCAGCTCACCACGGGCTATGAACACTGAAGCTTTCTTT.